Included here is one T cell receptor (beta chain) sequence, with context. The antigen is undetermined. The CDR3 loop spans 15 amino acids. The germline V gene encodes CDR1 SGHTA and CDR2 FQGNSA. V shed 6 bases and J shed 2 bases, with 16 bases lying between them. This record comes from a study of metastatic and nonmetastatic thyroid tumors. About the study: The study looked at repertoires side by side in blood and in tumor or nodule tissue from malignant and benign thyroid patients.

With MiXCR, TCRdb reprocessed the PCR reads. Among 12,000 to 15,000 clones, 20% to 30% were seen once, and the ten largest hold approximately 10%. There were no patients who had received any treatment before thyroid surgery. Study outcomes and limitations: For both blood and tumor, malignant thyroid tumors reportedly showed significantly higher TCR beta diversity than benign nodules did.

The sample consisted of tumor tissue. This chain connects TRBV7-2 to TRBJ1-1; possibly TRBD1 for D (5 bases). The origin of this receptor is a female donor with papillary thyroid cancer or a benign thyroid nodule (not recorded which). Some clones in this sample may be carry-over from other donors' samples. CDR3 sequence: CASSSLLGLNTEAFF. The CDR3 nucleotides are TGTGCCAGCAGTTCCTTGCTGGGACTAAACACTGAAGCTTTCTTT.